Listed below are T cell receptor beta chains from one sample, sequenced in a study of T cell responses to AZD1222 COVID-19 vaccine. Assay: immunoSEQ multiplex PCR; the TCRdb copy retains only in-frame clones and omits some. The data hold under 130,000 clones, with 80% to 90% observed a single time. This material consisted of peripheral blood, taken on day 0 of AZD1222 vaccination. The source is an adult in good health. The CDR3 runs from the conserved cysteine through the conserved F or W. Each record gives: J gene, V gene, D gene, clone size, CDR3 protein, CDR3 DNA. A D gene is named only where the DNA matches it firmly. Part of the rows lack a size; the others show once, few, many or a class for expanded clones.

TRBJ1-5 TRBV6-6 . . CASSTIGEPQHF TGTGCCAGCAGCACCATCGGCGAGCCCCAGCATTTT
TRBJ1-2 TRBV6-2/TRBV6-3 . . CASSYVRKNYGYTF TGTGCCAGCAGTTACGTGCGCAAGAACTATGGCTACACCTTC
TRBJ2-1 TRBV5-1 TRBD2 . CASSTGTSGGYNEQFF TGCGCCAGCAGCACGGGGACTAGCGGGGGCTACAATGAGCAGTTCTTC
TRBJ1-2 TRBV7-8 TRBD1 once CASSLDPGQGDGYTF TGTGCCAGCAGCTTAGACCCGGGACAGGGGGATGGCTACACCTTC
TRBJ2-1 TRBV20-1 . . CSASGYNEQFF TGCAGTGCATCGGGGTACAATGAGCAGTTCTTC
TRBJ1-2 TRBV6-2/TRBV6-3 TRBD1 . CASSFSDRGGYTF TGTGCCAGCAGTTTCTCGGACAGGGGTGGCTACACCTTC
TRBJ1-3 TRBV4-3 . . CASSQDHSGLGNTIYF TGCGCCAGCAGCCAAGACCACTCAGGGCTCGGAAACACCATATATTTT
TRBJ2-5 TRBV11-1 . once CASSYGQSQETQYF TGTGCCAGCAGTTATGGACAGTCTCAAGAGACCCAGTACTTC
TRBJ1-3 TRBV7-8 TRBD1 . CASSLESSDRGRNTIYF TGTGCCAGCAGCTTAGAAAGTTCGGACAGGGGGCGGAACACCATATATTTT
TRBJ2-3 TRBV28 TRBD2 . CASSLLSGGADTQYF TGTGCCAGCAGTCTGCTTAGCGGGGGGGCAGATACGCAGTATTTT
TRBJ1-5 TRBV12-5 . . CASAPGDQPQHF TGTGCTAGTGCCCCCGGGGATCAGCCCCAGCATTTT
TRBJ2-1 TRBV6-2/TRBV6-3 . . CASSYSETGRGEQFF TGTGCCAGCAGTTACTCGGAGACAGGGAGGGGTGAGCAGTTCTTC